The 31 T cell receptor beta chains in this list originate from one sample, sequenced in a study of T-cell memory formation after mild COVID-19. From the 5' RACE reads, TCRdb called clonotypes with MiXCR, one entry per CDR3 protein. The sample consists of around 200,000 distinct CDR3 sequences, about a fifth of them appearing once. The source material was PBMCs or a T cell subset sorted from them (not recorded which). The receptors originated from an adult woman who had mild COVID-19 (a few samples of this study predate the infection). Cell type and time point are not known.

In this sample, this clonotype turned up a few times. The CDR3 here is CASSLLGGWTDTQYF. In nucleotides, the CDR3 is TGTGCCAGCAGTTTATTGGGGGGCTGGACAGATACGCAGTATTTT. J is TRBJ2-3 and V is TRBV12-3 or TRBV12-4; D assignment may be TRBD1 or TRBD2 (6 bases each). This CDR3 region has 15 residues. V shed 2 bases and J shed 3 bases, with 12 bases lying between them.

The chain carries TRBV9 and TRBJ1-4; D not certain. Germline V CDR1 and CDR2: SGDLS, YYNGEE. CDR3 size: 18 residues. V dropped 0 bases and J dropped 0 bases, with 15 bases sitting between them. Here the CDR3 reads CASSVVPVKEATNEKLFF. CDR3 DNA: TGTGCCAGCAGCGTAGTACCCGTAAAGGAAGCAACTAATGAAAAACTGTTTTTT.

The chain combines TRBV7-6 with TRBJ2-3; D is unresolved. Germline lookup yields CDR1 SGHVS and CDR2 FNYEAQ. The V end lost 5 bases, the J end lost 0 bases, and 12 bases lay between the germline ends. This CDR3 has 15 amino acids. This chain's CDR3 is CASSPRWVSTDTQYF. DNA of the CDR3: TGTGCCAGCAGCCCGCGTTGGGTTAGCACAGATACGCAGTATTTT. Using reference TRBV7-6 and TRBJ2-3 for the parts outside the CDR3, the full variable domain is GAGVSQSPRYKVTKRGQDVALRCDPISGHVSLYWYRQALGQGPEFLTYFNYEAQQDKSGLPNDRFSAERPEGSISTLTIQRTEQRDSAMYRCASSPRWVSTDTQYFGPGTRLTVL.

CDR3 protein: CSARDSIYNEQFF. The CDR3 nucleotides are TGCAGTGCTAGAGATTCCATTTACAATGAGCAGTTCTTC. V is TRBV20-1 and J is TRBJ2-1, with no clear D. V lost 0 bases and J 4 bases, leaving 7 bases between the germline ends. Germline CDR1 is DFQATT and CDR2 is SNEGSKA (reference sequence). The CDR3 has 13 residues.

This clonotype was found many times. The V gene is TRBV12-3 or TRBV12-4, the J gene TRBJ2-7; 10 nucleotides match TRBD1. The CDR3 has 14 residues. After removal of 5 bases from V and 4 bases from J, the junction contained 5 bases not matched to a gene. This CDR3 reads CASSQTGGSYEQYF. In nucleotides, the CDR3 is TGTGCCAGCAGTCAGACAGGGGGCTCGTACGAGCAGTACTTC.

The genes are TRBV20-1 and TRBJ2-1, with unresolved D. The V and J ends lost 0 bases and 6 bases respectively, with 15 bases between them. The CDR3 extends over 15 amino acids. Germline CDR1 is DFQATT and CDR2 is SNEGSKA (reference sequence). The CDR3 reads CSARDPGRSSNEQFF. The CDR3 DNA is TGCAGTGCTAGAGACCCTGGGCGGAGCTCCAATGAGCAGTTCTTC.

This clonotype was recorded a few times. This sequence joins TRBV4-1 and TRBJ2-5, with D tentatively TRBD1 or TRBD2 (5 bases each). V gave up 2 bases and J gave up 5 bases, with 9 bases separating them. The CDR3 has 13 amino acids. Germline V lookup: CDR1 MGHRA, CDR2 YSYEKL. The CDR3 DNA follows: TGCGCCAGCAGCCAATTTGGGGGTGAGACCCAGTACTTC. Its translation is CASSQFGGETQYF.

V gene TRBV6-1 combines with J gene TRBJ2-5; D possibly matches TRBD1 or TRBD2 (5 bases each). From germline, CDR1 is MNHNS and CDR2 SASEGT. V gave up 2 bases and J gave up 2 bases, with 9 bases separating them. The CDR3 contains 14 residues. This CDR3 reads CASSEFWGQETQYF. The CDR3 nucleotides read TGTGCCAGCAGTGAATTTTGGGGGCAAGAGACCCAGTACTTC.

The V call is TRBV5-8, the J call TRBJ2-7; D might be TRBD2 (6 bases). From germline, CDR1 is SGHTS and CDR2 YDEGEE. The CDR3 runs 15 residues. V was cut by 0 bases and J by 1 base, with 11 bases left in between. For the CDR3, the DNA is TGTGCCAGCAGCTTGGTCGGGGGAGAATCCTACGAGCAGTACTTC. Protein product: CASSLVGGESYEQYF.

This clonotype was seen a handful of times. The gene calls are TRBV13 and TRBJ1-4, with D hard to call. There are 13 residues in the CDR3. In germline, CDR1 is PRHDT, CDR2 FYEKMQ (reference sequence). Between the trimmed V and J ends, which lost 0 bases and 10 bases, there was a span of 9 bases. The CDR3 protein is CASSLGTAGKLFF. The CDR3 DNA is TGTGCCAGCAGCTTAGGTACAGCGGGAAAACTGTTTTTT.

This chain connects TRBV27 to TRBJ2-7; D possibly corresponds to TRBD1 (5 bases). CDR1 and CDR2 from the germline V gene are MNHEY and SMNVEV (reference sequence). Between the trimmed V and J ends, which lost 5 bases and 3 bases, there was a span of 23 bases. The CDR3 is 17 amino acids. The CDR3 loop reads CASSLSRNQGRIYEQYF. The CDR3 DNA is TGTGCCAGCAGTCTCTCCCGGAACCAGGGAAGGATCTACGAGCAGTACTTC.

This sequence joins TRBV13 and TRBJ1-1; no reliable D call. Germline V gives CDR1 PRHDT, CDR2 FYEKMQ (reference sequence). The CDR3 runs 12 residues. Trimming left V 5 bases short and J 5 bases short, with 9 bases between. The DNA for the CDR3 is TGTGCCAGCAGCCACACGAGGACTGAAGCTTTCTTT. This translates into CASSHTRTEAFF.

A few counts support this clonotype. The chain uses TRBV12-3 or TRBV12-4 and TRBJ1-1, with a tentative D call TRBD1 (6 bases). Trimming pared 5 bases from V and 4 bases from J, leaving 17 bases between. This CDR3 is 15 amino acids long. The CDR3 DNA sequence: TGTGCCAGCAGTCCACCCGAGGGGGGTCTCACTGAAGCTTTCTTT. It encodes CASSPPEGGLTEAFF.

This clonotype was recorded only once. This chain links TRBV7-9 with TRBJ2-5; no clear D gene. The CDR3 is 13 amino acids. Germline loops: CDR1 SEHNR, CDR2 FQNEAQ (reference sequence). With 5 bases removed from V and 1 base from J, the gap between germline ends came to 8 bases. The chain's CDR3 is CASSHALQETQYF. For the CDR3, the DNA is TGTGCCAGCAGCCACGCCCTCCAAGAGACCCAGTACTTC.

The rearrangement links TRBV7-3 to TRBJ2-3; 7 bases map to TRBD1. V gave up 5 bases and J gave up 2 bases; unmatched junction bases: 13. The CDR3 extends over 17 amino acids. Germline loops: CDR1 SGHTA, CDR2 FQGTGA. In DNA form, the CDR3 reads TGTGCCAGCAGCCCCCTCGTCGGGACAGCCTACACAGATACGCAGTATTTT. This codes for CASSPLVGTAYTDTQYF. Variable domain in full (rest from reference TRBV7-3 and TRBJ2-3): GAGVSQTPSNKVTEKGKYVELRCDPISGHTALYWYRQSLGQGPEFLIYFQGTGAADDSGLPNDRFFAVRPEGSVSTLKIQRTERGDSAVYLCASSPLVGTAYTDTQYFGPGTRLTVL.

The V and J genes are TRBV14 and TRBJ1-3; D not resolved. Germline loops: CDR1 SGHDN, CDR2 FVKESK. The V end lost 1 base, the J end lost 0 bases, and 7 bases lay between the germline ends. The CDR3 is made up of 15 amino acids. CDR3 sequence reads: CASSQGQNSGNTIYF. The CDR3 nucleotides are TGTGCCAGCAGCCAAGGCCAGAACTCTGGAAACACCATATATTTT. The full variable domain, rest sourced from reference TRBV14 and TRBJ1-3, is EAGVTQFPSHSVIEKGQTVTLRCDPISGHDNLYWYRRVMGKEIKFLLHFVKESKQDESGMPNNRFLAERTGGTYSTLKVQPAELEDSGVYFCASSQGQNSGNTIYFGEGSWLTVV.

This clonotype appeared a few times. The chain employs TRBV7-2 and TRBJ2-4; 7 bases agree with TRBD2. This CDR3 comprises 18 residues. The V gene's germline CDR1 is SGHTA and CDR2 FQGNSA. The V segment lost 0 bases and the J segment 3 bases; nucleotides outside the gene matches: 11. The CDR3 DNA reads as TGTGCCAGCAGCTTAGCCCCTTCGACTAGCTTCTTCAAAAACATTCAGTACTTC. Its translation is CASSLAPSTSFFKNIQYF.

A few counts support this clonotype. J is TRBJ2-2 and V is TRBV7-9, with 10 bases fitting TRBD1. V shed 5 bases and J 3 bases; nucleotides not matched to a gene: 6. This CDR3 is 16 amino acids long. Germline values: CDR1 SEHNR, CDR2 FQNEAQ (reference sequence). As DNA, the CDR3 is TGTGCCAGCAGCGTCACCGGGACAGGGGACACCGGGGAGCTGTTTTTT. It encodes CASSVTGTGDTGELFF.

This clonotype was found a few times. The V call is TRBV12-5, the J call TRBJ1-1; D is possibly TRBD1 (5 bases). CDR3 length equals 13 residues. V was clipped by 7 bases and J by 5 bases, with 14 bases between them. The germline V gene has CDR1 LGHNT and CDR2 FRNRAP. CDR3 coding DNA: TGTGCTAGTGCTTTCAGGGAAGGAACTGAAGCTTTCTTT. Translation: CASAFREGTEAFF.

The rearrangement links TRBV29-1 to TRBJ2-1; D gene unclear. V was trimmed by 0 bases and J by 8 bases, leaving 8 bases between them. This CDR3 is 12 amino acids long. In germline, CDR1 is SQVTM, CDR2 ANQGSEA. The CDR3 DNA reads TGCAGCGTTGAAGATCGGGCTGATGAGCAGTTCTTC. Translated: CSVEDRADEQFF.

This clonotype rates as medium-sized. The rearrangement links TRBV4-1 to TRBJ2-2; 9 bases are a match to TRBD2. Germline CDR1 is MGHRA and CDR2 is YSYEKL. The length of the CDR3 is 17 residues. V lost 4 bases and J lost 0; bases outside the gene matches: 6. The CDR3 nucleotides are TGCGCCAGCAGCCTCCTCGGACTAGCGTCGAACACCGGGGAGCTGTTTTTT. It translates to CASSLLGLASNTGELFF.

The CDR3: CASSHIGQASYEQYF. The CDR3 bases are TGTGCCAGCAGCCATATCGGACAGGCCTCCTACGAGCAGTACTTC. The rearrangement uses TRBV7-9 and TRBJ2-7, with TRBD1 matching 7 bases. The V and J ends lost 5 bases and 0 bases, in that order; junction bases with no gene match: 7. The CDR3 spans 15 residues. CDR1 and CDR2 from the germline V gene are SEHNR and FQNEAQ (reference sequence).

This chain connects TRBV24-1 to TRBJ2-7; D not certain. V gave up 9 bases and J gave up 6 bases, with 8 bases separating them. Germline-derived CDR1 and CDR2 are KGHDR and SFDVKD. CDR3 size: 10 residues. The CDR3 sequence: CATRSSEQYF. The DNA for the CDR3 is TGTGCCACCCGCTCCAGCGAGCAGTACTTC.

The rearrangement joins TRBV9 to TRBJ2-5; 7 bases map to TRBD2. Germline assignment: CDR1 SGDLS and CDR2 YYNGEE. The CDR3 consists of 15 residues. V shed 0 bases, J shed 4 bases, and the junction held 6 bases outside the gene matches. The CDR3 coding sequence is TGTGCCAGCAGCGTAGGGGAAAGCGGGGCAGAGACCCAGTACTTC. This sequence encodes CASSVGESGAETQYF. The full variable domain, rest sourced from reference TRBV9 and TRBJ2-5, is DSGVTQTPKHLITATGQRVTLRCSPRSGDLSVYWYQQSLDQGLQFLIQYYNGEERAKGNILERFSAQQFPDLHSELNLSSLELGDSALYFCASSVGESGAETQYFGPGTRLLVL.

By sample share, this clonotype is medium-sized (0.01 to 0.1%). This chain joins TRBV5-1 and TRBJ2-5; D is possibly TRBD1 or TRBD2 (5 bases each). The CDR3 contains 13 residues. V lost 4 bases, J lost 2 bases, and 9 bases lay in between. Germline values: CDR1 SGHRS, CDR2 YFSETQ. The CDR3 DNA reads TGCGCCAGCAGCCTGGGACCGCAAGAGACCCAGTACTTC. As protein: CASSLGPQETQYF.

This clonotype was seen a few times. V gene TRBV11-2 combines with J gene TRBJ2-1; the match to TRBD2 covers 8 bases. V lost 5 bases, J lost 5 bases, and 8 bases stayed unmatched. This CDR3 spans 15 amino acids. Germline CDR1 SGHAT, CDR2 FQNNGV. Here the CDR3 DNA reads TGTGCCAGCAGCATTCAACTAGCGGTGGACAATGAGCAGTTCTTC. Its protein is CASSIQLAVDNEQFF.

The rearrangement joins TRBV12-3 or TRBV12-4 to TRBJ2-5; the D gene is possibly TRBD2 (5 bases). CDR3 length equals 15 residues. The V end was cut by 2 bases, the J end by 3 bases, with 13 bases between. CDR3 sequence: CASSLTSRTEETQYF. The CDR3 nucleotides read TGTGCCAGCAGTTTAACCTCCCGGACTGAAGAGACCCAGTACTTC.

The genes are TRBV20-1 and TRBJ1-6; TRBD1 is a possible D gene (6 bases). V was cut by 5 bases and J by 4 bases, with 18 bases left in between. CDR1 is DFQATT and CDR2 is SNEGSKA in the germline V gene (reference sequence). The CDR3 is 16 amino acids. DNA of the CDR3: TGCAGTGCTTGCCCTGGGGGCAGCCCTTATAATTCACCCCTCCACTTT. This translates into CSACPGGSPYNSPLHF.

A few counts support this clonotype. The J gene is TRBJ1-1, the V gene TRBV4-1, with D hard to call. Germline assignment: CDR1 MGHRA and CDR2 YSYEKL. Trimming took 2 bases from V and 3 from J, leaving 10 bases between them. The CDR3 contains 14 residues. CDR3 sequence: CASSQTRWDTEAFF. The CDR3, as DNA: TGCGCCAGCAGCCAAACTCGTTGGGACACTGAAGCTTTCTTT.

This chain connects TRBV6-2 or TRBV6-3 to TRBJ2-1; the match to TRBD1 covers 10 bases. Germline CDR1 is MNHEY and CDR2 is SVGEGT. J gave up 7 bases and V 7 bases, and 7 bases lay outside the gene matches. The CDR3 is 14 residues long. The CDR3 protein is CASIPGGQGNEQFF. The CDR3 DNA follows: TGTGCCAGCATCCCCGGGGGACAGGGGAATGAGCAGTTCTTC.

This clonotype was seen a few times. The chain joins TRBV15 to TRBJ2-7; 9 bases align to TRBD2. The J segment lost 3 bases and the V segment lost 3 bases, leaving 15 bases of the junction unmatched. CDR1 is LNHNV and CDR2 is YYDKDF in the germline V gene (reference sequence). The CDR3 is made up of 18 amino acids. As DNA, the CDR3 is TGTGCCACCAGCAGTGTAGTACTAGCGGGTGGGAACCGCTACGAGCAGTACTTC. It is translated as CATSSVVLAGGNRYEQYF.